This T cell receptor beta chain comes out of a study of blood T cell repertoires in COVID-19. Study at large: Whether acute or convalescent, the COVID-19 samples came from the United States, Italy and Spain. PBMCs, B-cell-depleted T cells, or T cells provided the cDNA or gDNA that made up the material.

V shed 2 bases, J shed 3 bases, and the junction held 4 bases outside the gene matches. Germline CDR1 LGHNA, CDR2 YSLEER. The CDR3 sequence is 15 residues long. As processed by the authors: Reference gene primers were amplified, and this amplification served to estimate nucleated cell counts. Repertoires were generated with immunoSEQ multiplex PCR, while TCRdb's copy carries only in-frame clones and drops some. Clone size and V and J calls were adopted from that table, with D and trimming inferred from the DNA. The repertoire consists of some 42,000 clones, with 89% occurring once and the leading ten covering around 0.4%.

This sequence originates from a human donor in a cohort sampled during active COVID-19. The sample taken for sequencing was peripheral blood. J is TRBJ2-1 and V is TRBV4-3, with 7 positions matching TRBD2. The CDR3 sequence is CASSQTGGGYNEQFF. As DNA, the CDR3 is TGCGCCAGCAGCCAAACGGGGGGTGGCTACAATGAGCAGTTCTTC.